These 5 T cell receptor beta chains came from one sample sequenced in a study of blood T cell repertoires in COVID-19. The method was immunoSEQ multiplex PCR; TCRdb's version includes in-frame clones alone and lacks a portion of them. Here the sample spans 130,000 to 150,000 clones, 75% to 85% being singletons. Sequenced input: peripheral blood. The receptor source for this set is a woman between 45 and 60 years old with acute or convalescent COVID-19.

The chain couples TRBV29-1 to TRBJ2-7, with 7 bases matching TRBD1. The CDR3 has 14 amino acids. Germline-derived CDR1 and CDR2 are SQVTM and ANQGSEA. V trimming: 7 bases; J trimming: 1 base; junction bases outside the gene matches: 10. CDR3 DNA: TGCAGCGCCCTGACAGGGTCATTATCCTACGAGCAGTACTTC. Protein product: CSALTGSLSYEQYF.

The rearrangement joins TRBV12-3 or TRBV12-4 to TRBJ1-6; possible D gene TRBD1, 6 bases. Trimming removed 3 bases at V and 13 bases at J, with 10 bases between. The CDR3 has 12 amino acids. This CDR3 is CASSFSGGPLHF. The CDR3 DNA is TGTGCCAGCAGTTTCAGCGGGGGCCCCCTCCACTTT.

The chain has TRBV28 and TRBJ2-5; D gene ambiguous. The CDR3 loop spans 11 amino acids. CDR1 MDHEN and CDR2 SYDVKM come from the germline V gene. The V and J ends lost 3 bases and 5 bases respectively, with 4 bases between them. The CDR3 loop is CASSLGETQYF. Here the CDR3 DNA reads TGTGCCAGCAGTTTGGGCGAGACCCAGTACTTC.

V is TRBV9 and J is TRBJ1-4, with a weak D call TRBD1 (6 bases). CDR3 length: 16 residues. Trimming removed 4 bases at V and 2 bases at J, with 15 bases between. Germline assignment: CDR1 SGDLS and CDR2 YYNGEE. The CDR3 DNA is TGTGCCAGCAGCCTGGGGGCGACGCTTACTAATGAAAAACTGTTTTTT. Translating gives CASSLGATLTNEKLFF. The variable domain in full, completed from reference TRBV9 and TRBJ1-4, reads DSGVTQTPKHLITATGQRVTLRCSPRSGDLSVYWYQQSLDQGLQFLIQYYNGEERAKGNILERFSAQQFPDLHSELNLSSLELGDSALYFCASSLGATLTNEKLFFGSGTQLSVL.

V and J are TRBV28 and TRBJ2-7; TRBD2 might be the D (5 bases). This CDR3 contains 15 residues. Germline loops: CDR1 MDHEN, CDR2 SYDVKM. V shed 3 bases and J shed 2 bases, with 14 bases lying between them. The CDR3 loop is CASSLQRLKTYEQYF. The CDR3 coding sequence is TGTGCCAGCAGTTTGCAGCGGCTTAAAACCTACGAGCAGTACTTC.